Below are 13 T cell receptor beta chains sequenced from a single sample in a study of control samples from healthy donors and cancer patients. Profiling relied on immunoSEQ multiplex PCR, and the TCRdb table lists in-frame clones only, not all of them. The repertoire has over 100,000 clones, 80% to 95% of them found once; the top ten carry 2.5%. Sequenced input: blood. All receptors derive from a man aged 35 to 55 in good health.

This clone has a handful of counts. V is TRBV5-1 and J is TRBJ2-3; TRBD2 matches at 12 bases. The trim removed 3 bases at V and 6 bases at J, leaving 11 bases unmatched. The CDR3 is 17 residues long. The germline V gene has CDR1 SGHRS and CDR2 YFSETQ. The CDR3 DNA reads TGCGCCAGCAGCTCGACCGCTAGCGGGGGGGCCCTGGATACGCAGTATTTT. Protein product: CASSSTASGGALDTQYF.

This sequence joins TRBV7-3 and TRBJ2-1; D unclear. Germline assignment: CDR1 SGHTA and CDR2 FQGTGA. CDR3 length: 13 amino acids. Trimming shortened V by 5 bases and J by 5 bases, and 10 bases separated the two germline ends. CDR3 nucleotides: TGTGCCAGCAGCGTCGACCTAGACAATGAGCAGTTCTTC. The encoded protein is CASSVDLDNEQFF.

The chain recombines TRBV14 with TRBJ2-1; 8 nucleotides match TRBD1. Germline-derived CDR1 and CDR2 are SGHDN and FVKESK. The CDR3 sequence is 16 residues long. V was pared by 0 bases and J by 10 bases, with 11 bases of the junction left unmatched. The CDR3: CASSQEGTGMWWEQFF. The CDR3 nucleotides read TGTGCCAGCAGCCAAGAGGGGACAGGAATGTGGTGGGAGCAGTTCTTC.

The table lists this clone with a count of one. The chain uses TRBV10-1 and TRBJ1-1, with unresolved D. Germline CDR1 reads WNHNN; CDR2 reads SYGVQD (reference sequence). V was shortened by 3 bases and J by 2 bases, with 7 bases between the two germline ends. This CDR3 contains 13 residues. CDR3 region: CASSEHLNTEAFF. The DNA for the CDR3 is TGCGCCAGCAGTGAACACCTCAACACTGAAGCTTTCTTT.

The chain is built from TRBV3-1 (or the pseudogene TRBV3-2) and TRBJ1-3, with D perhaps matching TRBD1 (5 bases). The V and J ends lost 10 bases and 0 bases respectively, with 13 bases between them. CDR1 and CDR2 from the germline V gene are LGHDT and YNNKEL (reference sequence). The CDR3 loop spans 14 amino acids. CDR3: CATQHTGSGNTIYF. Written as DNA, the CDR3 is TGTGCCACCCAGCATACAGGCTCTGGAAACACCATATATTTT.

The J gene is TRBJ2-7, the V gene TRBV7-8; D remains ambiguous. CDR3 length: 13 amino acids. Per germline, CDR1 SGHVS and CDR2 FQNEAQ. Trimming cost V 1 base and J 2 bases, with 6 bases left between them. The CDR3 is CASSLGRTYEQYF. The CDR3 region has the DNA TGTGCCAGCAGCTTAGGCAGAACCTACGAGCAGTACTTC.

V is TRBV11-2 and J is TRBJ2-2, with 7 nucleotides matching TRBD2. Germline V gene sequence: CDR1 SGHAT, CDR2 FQNNGV. V trimming: 4 bases; J trimming: 2 bases; junction bases outside the gene matches: 10. CDR3 length: 17 amino acids. The CDR3 loop reads CASSSRGASGNTGELFF. CDR3 DNA sequence: TGTGCCAGCAGCTCGCGGGGCGCTAGCGGAAACACCGGGGAGCTGTTTTTT.

This chain links TRBV10-2 with TRBJ1-3; unclear D gene. Trimming took off 3 bases at V and 7 bases at J, with 4 bases between the two ends. Germline CDR1 reads WSHSY; CDR2 reads SAAADI. The CDR3 contains 11 residues. CDR3 residues: CASSEWNTIYF. The CDR3 bases are TGCGCCAGCAGTGAATGGAACACCATATATTTT.

This chain links TRBV6-1 with TRBJ1-4; TRBD1 might be the D (6 bases). The CDR3 is 16 amino acids. Per germline, CDR1 MNHNS and CDR2 SASEGT. V lost 1 base and J 10 bases, leaving 19 bases between the germline ends. In DNA, the CDR3 is TGTGCCAGCAGTGAAGTGGACCTGGGGGCAGGAGGAAAACTGTTTTTT. This gives the protein CASSEVDLGAGGKLFF.

V is TRBV28 and J is TRBJ1-3, with D unclear. With 7 bases removed from V and 0 bases from J, the gap between germline ends came to 13 bases. CDR1 and CDR2 from the germline V gene are MDHEN and SYDVKM. The CDR3 has 15 residues. In nucleotides, the CDR3 is TGTGCCAGCACCCCGGGGTGGAGCTCTGGAAACACCATATATTTT. Translated: CASTPGWSSGNTIYF.

This clone was seen more than once but under ten times. V gene TRBV30 combines with J gene TRBJ1-6, with D maybe TRBD1 (6 bases). The germline V gene has CDR1 GTSNPN and CDR2 SVGIG (reference sequence). CDR3 size: 13 residues. V gave up 3 bases and J gave up 8 bases, with 11 bases separating them. This CDR3 reads CAWRTGSYSPLHF. In nucleotides, the CDR3 is TGTGCCTGGAGGACAGGTTCTTATTCACCCCTCCACTTT.

The V call is TRBV11-3, the J call TRBJ2-7; 9 bases map to TRBD1. Germline values: CDR1 SGHNT, CDR2 YENEEA. This CDR3 has 14 residues. The V and J ends lost 5 bases and 7 bases, in that order; junction bases with no gene match: 9. CDR3 nucleotide sequence: TGTGCCAGCAGCCCGGGGACAGGGCCTGGTGAGCAGTACTTC. This sequence encodes CASSPGTGPGEQYF.

The chain joins TRBV27 to TRBJ1-1; D gene uncertain. Trimming pared 10 bases from V and 3 bases from J, leaving 15 bases between. Germline V gene data show CDR1 as MNHEY and CDR2 as SMNVEV (reference sequence). The CDR3 is 13 amino acids. The CDR3 sequence is CATRHYRDTEAFF. The CDR3 DNA sequence: TGTGCCACCCGACACTATCGGGACACTGAAGCTTTCTTT.